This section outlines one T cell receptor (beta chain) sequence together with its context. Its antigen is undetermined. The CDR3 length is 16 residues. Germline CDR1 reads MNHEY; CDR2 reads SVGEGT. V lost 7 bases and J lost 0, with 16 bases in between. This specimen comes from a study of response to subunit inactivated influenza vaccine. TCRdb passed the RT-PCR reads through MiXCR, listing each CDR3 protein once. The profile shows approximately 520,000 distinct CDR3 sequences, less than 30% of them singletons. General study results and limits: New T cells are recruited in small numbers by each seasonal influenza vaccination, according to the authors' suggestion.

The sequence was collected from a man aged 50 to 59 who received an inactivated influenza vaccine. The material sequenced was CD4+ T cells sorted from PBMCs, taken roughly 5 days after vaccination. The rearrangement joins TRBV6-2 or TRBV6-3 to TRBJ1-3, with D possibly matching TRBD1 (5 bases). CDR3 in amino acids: CASTADTRFSGNTIYF. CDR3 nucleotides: TGTGCCAGCACCGCGGACACCCGCTTCTCTGGAAACACCATATATTTT.